Listed below are T cell receptor beta chains from one sample, sequenced in a study of T cells in narcolepsy. Some clones are missing from TCRdb's copy, which holds only in-frame ones; the method was immunoSEQ multiplex PCR. This sample has around 26,000 clones, with about 83% found just once. Sequenced sample: CD45RA- memory CD4+ T cells from PBMCs. The source of these receptors is a human donor with narcolepsy. Both conserved end residues are part of each CDR3. The D gene is left open where the match is weak. Only some rows state a clone size, as once, few, many or a class for expanded clones.

clone size: -
V gene: TRBV5-1
J gene: TRBJ2-1
D gene: -
CDR3 protein: CASSLEGGDTYNEQFF
CDR3 DNA: TGCGCCAGCAGCTTGGAGGGCGGAGACACCTACAATGAGCAGTTCTTC

clone size: -
V gene: TRBV18
J gene: TRBJ1-3
D gene: -
CDR3 protein: CASSPTEENTIYF
CDR3 DNA: TGTGCCAGCTCACCAACCGAGGAAAACACCATATATTTT

clone size: -
V gene: TRBV6-5
J gene: TRBJ1-1
D gene: -
CDR3 protein: CASMRVNTEAFF
CDR3 DNA: TGTGCCAGCATGAGGGTGAACACTGAAGCTTTCTTT

clone size: few
V gene: TRBV28
J gene: TRBJ2-7
D gene: -
CDR3 protein: CASTPLGRSGYEQYF
CDR3 DNA: TGTGCCAGCACGCCCCTAGGGAGGTCAGGATACGAGCAGTACTTC

clone size: -
V gene: TRBV28
J gene: TRBJ2-3
D gene: -
CDR3 protein: CASSSAYFLDTQYF
CDR3 DNA: TGTGCCAGCAGTTCCGCCTATTTTTTGGATACGCAGTATTTT

clone size: -
V gene: TRBV9
J gene: TRBJ2-5
D gene: TRBD1
CDR3 protein: CASSVQGVRETQYF
CDR3 DNA: TGTGCCAGCAGCGTACAGGGGGTTAGAGAGACCCAGTACTTC

clone size: -
V gene: TRBV4-2
J gene: TRBJ2-7
D gene: -
CDR3 protein: CASSQAWDNSYEQYF
CDR3 DNA: TGTGCCAGCAGCCAAGCATGGGACAACTCCTACGAGCAGTACTTC

clone size: -
V gene: TRBV19
J gene: TRBJ2-2
D gene: -
CDR3 protein: CASRSRDSHAELFF
CDR3 DNA: TGTGCCAGTAGATCCCGCGACAGTCACGCGGAGCTGTTTTTT

clone size: -
V gene: TRBV29-1
J gene: TRBJ2-2
D gene: -
CDR3 protein: CSADPDTGELFF
CDR3 DNA: TGCAGCGCAGACCCAGACACCGGGGAGCTGTTTTTT

clone size: -
V gene: TRBV4-3
J gene: TRBJ2-1
D gene: TRBD2
CDR3 protein: CASSLLLSGLAGVDEQFF
CDR3 DNA: TGCGCCAGCAGCCTTTTATTATCCGGACTAGCGGGAGTGGATGAGCAGTTCTTC

clone size: -
V gene: TRBV7-3
J gene: TRBJ2-1
D gene: -
CDR3 protein: CASSFGRGRSEQFF
CDR3 DNA: TGTGCCAGCAGCTTCGGGCGGGGGCGGAGTGAGCAGTTCTTC

clone size: -
V gene: TRBV5-4
J gene: TRBJ2-1
D gene: TRBD2
CDR3 protein: CASSYRREVNEQFF
CDR3 DNA: TGTGCCAGCAGCTACCGGCGGGAGGTCAATGAGCAGTTCTTC

clone size: -
V gene: TRBV9
J gene: TRBJ1-2
D gene: -
CDR3 protein: CASSAGGSINYGYTF
CDR3 DNA: TGTGCCAGCAGCGCGGGGGGTAGCATAAACTATGGCTACACCTTC

clone size: -
V gene: TRBV11-3
J gene: TRBJ2-1
D gene: TRBD2
CDR3 protein: CASRRREGLLVPGNEQFF
CDR3 DNA: TGTGCCAGCAGGAGGAGGGAGGGCCTATTGGTCCCTGGGAATGAGCAGTTCTTC

clone size: -
V gene: TRBV28
J gene: TRBJ2-5
D gene: -
CDR3 protein: CASSPRETQYF
CDR3 DNA: TGTGCCAGCAGCCCTCGGGAGACCCAGTACTTC

clone size: -
V gene: TRBV10-3
J gene: TRBJ1-1
D gene: -
CDR3 protein: CAISESGTEAFF
CDR3 DNA: TGTGCCATCAGTGAGTCAGGGACTGAAGCTTTCTTT

clone size: -
V gene: TRBV28
J gene: TRBJ1-1
D gene: TRBD1
CDR3 protein: CASSSTGTGDYTEAFF
CDR3 DNA: TGTGCCAGCAGTTCAACCGGGACAGGGGATTATACTGAAGCTTTCTTT

clone size: -
V gene: TRBV7-2
J gene: TRBJ2-1
D gene: -
CDR3 protein: CASSLELAYEQFF
CDR3 DNA: TGTGCCAGCAGCTTAGAGCTTGCTTATGAGCAGTTCTTC

clone size: -
V gene: TRBV5-4
J gene: TRBJ2-7
D gene: -
CDR3 protein: CASSQGHSSYEQYF
CDR3 DNA: TGTGCCAGCAGCCAGGGTCATTCCTCCTACGAGCAGTACTTC

clone size: -
V gene: TRBV4-1
J gene: TRBJ2-7
D gene: TRBD1
CDR3 protein: CASSASGTGSYEQYF
CDR3 DNA: TGTGCCAGCAGCGCCTCCGGGACAGGCTCCTACGAGCAGTACTTC

clone size: once
V gene: TRBV7-3
J gene: TRBJ2-2
D gene: -
CDR3 protein: CASSLIGEGTGELFF
CDR3 DNA: TGTGCCAGCAGCTTAATAGGAGAAGGTACCGGGGAGCTGTTTTTT

clone size: -
V gene: TRBV7-3
J gene: TRBJ2-2
D gene: -
CDR3 protein: CASSPGAGELFF
CDR3 DNA: TGTGCCAGCAGCCCGGGGGCCGGGGAGCTGTTTTTT

clone size: once
V gene: TRBV7-2
J gene: TRBJ2-3
D gene: -
CDR3 protein: CASSLGPDTQYF
CDR3 DNA: TGTGCCAGCAGCTTAGGGCCAGATACGCAGTATTTT

clone size: -
V gene: TRBV11-2
J gene: TRBJ2-7
D gene: -
CDR3 protein: CASSSTSSYEQYF
CDR3 DNA: TGTGCCAGCAGCTCGACTAGCTCCTACGAGCAGTACTTC

clone size: -
V gene: TRBV6-6
J gene: TRBJ1-5
D gene: -
CDR3 protein: CASRLQGSNQPQHF
CDR3 DNA: TGTGCCAGCAGATTACAGGGAAGCAATCAGCCCCAGCATTTT

clone size: -
V gene: TRBV23-1
J gene: TRBJ2-1
D gene: -
CDR3 protein: CARPALGKGTNEQFF
CDR3 DNA: TGCGCCCGACCCGCCTTAGGGAAAGGGACCAATGAGCAGTTCTTC

clone size: -
V gene: TRBV27
J gene: TRBJ1-6
D gene: -
CDR3 protein: CASSSFNSPLHF
CDR3 DNA: TGTGCCAGCAGTTCTTTTAATTCACCCCTCCACTTT

clone size: -
V gene: TRBV6-5
J gene: TRBJ1-2
D gene: TRBD1
CDR3 protein: CASIGQGEGYTF
CDR3 DNA: TGTGCCAGCATCGGACAGGGGGAGGGCTACACCTTC

clone size: -
V gene: TRBV5-4
J gene: TRBJ1-2
D gene: -
CDR3 protein: CASSLDGRGADYGYTF
CDR3 DNA: TGTGCCAGCAGCTTGGATGGTCGGGGAGCGGACTATGGCTACACCTTC

clone size: -
V gene: TRBV28
J gene: TRBJ2-6
D gene: TRBD2
CDR3 protein: CASSVSGRALGGANVLTF
CDR3 DNA: TGTGCCAGCAGTGTTAGCGGGAGGGCCTTAGGTGGGGCCAACGTCCTGACTTTC

clone size: -
V gene: TRBV7-8
J gene: TRBJ1-2
D gene: -
CDR3 protein: CASSSREEINYGYTF
CDR3 DNA: TGTGCCAGCAGCTCCCGGGAGGAGATTAACTATGGCTACACCTTC

clone size: once
V gene: TRBV18
J gene: TRBJ2-1
D gene: TRBD2
CDR3 protein: CASSRGLAGVNNEQFF
CDR3 DNA: TGTGCCAGCTCACGGGGACTAGCGGGAGTAAACAATGAGCAGTTCTTC

clone size: -
V gene: TRBV27
J gene: TRBJ2-7
D gene: -
CDR3 protein: CASRPARASGEQYF
CDR3 DNA: TGTGCCAGCAGACCCGCTAGGGCATCGGGCGAGCAGTACTTC

clone size: -
V gene: TRBV29-1
J gene: TRBJ1-2
D gene: -
CDR3 protein: CSVARGDYGYTF
CDR3 DNA: TGCAGCGTTGCGAGGGGGGACTATGGCTACACCTTC

clone size: once
V gene: TRBV6-6
J gene: TRBJ2-7
D gene: -
CDR3 protein: CASSRGRNIYEQYF
CDR3 DNA: TGTGCCAGCAGTCGGGGAAGGAATATCTACGAGCAGTACTTC

clone size: -
V gene: TRBV29-1
J gene: TRBJ1-1
D gene: TRBD1
CDR3 protein: CSGDRGLNTEAFF
CDR3 DNA: TGCAGCGGGGACAGGGGGCTGAACACTGAAGCTTTCTTT

clone size: -
V gene: TRBV7-2
J gene: TRBJ2-5
D gene: -
CDR3 protein: CASSLAWILPTQYF
CDR3 DNA: TGTGCCAGCAGCTTAGCATGGATTTTACCGACCCAGTACTTC

clone size: -
V gene: TRBV19
J gene: TRBJ2-7
D gene: TRBD1
CDR3 protein: CASSMWTGAYEQYF
CDR3 DNA: TGTGCCAGTAGTATGTGGACAGGGGCCTACGAGCAGTACTTC

clone size: few
V gene: TRBV19
J gene: TRBJ2-1
D gene: TRBD2
CDR3 protein: CASTRGVSGVNEQFF
CDR3 DNA: TGTGCCAGTACCCGGGGGGTCTCGGGAGTCAATGAGCAGTTCTTC

clone size: -
V gene: TRBV19
J gene: TRBJ1-1
D gene: -
CDR3 protein: CASSFRGPNTEAFF
CDR3 DNA: TGTGCCAGTAGCTTCAGGGGACCCAACACTGAAGCTTTCTTT

clone size: once
V gene: TRBV7-9
J gene: TRBJ2-3
D gene: TRBD1
CDR3 protein: CASSLYPKGAYADTQYF
CDR3 DNA: TGTGCCAGCAGCTTATATCCAAAGGGGGCGTACGCAGATACGCAGTATTTT

clone size: once
V gene: TRBV2
J gene: TRBJ1-1
D gene: TRBD1
CDR3 protein: CASLTGGNTEAFF
CDR3 DNA: TGTGCCAGTTTGACAGGGGGGAACACTGAAGCTTTCTTT

clone size: once
V gene: TRBV28
J gene: TRBJ2-1
D gene: TRBD1
CDR3 protein: CASSLRTGSGNEQFF
CDR3 DNA: TGTGCCAGCAGTTTAAGGACAGGGTCAGGGAATGAGCAGTTCTTC

clone size: -
V gene: TRBV10-3
J gene: TRBJ2-1
D gene: -
CDR3 protein: CAISEWGNEQFF
CDR3 DNA: TGTGCCATCAGTGAGTGGGGCAATGAGCAGTTCTTC

clone size: -
V gene: TRBV6-6
J gene: TRBJ1-2
D gene: -
CDR3 protein: CASSHGSYGYTF
CDR3 DNA: TGTGCCAGCAGCCACGGCAGTTATGGCTACACCTTC

clone size: -
V gene: TRBV19
J gene: TRBJ2-3
D gene: -
CDR3 protein: CASGGRFADTQYF
CDR3 DNA: TGTGCCAGTGGGGGTCGTTTCGCAGATACGCAGTATTTT

clone size: -
V gene: TRBV18
J gene: TRBJ2-5
D gene: -
CDR3 protein: CASPADHQETQYF
CDR3 DNA: TGTGCCAGCCCGGCCGACCACCAAGAGACCCAGTACTTC

clone size: -
V gene: TRBV6-6
J gene: TRBJ2-7
D gene: -
CDR3 protein: CASKRGPAREQYF
CDR3 DNA: TGTGCCAGCAAACGGGGACCCGCGCGCGAGCAGTACTTC

clone size: -
V gene: TRBV10-1
J gene: TRBJ2-3
D gene: -
CDR3 protein: CASNRDSQDTQYF
CDR3 DNA: TGCGCCAGCAATCGGGACTCCCAGGATACGCAGTATTTT